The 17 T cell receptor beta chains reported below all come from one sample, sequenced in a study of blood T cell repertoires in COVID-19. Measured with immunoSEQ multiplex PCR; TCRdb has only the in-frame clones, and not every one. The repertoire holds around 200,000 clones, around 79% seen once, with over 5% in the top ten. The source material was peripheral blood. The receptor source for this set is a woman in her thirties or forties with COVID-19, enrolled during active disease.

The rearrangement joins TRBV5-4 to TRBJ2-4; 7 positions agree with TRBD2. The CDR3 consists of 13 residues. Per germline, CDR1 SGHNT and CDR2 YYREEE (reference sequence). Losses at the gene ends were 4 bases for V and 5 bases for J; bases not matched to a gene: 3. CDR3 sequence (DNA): TGTGCCAGCAGCCTGGCGGGGGAAAACATTCAGTACTTC. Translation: CASSLAGENIQYF. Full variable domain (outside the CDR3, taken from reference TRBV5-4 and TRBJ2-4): ETGVTQSPTHLIKTRGQQVTLRCSSQSGHNTVSWYQQALGQGPQFIFQYYREEENGRGNFPPRFSGLQFPNYSSELNVNALELDDSALYLCASSLAGENIQYFGAGTRLSVL.

The CDR3 protein is CATKGGDRGTDTQYF. The CDR3 nucleotides read TGTGCCACCAAAGGGGGGGACAGGGGCACAGATACGCAGTATTTT. The chain uses TRBV6-5 and TRBJ2-3; 9 bases match TRBD1. V gave up 10 bases and J gave up 1 base; unmatched junction bases: 9. Germline CDR1 and CDR2: MNHEY and SVGAGI. This CDR3 is built from 15 residues.

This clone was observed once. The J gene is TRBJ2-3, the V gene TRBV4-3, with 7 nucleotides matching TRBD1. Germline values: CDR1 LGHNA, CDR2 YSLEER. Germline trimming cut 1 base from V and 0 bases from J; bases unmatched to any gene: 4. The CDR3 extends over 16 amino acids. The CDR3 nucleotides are TGCGCCAGCAGCCAAGGAATGGGACAGAGCACAGATACGCAGTATTTT. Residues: CASSQGMGQSTDTQYF.

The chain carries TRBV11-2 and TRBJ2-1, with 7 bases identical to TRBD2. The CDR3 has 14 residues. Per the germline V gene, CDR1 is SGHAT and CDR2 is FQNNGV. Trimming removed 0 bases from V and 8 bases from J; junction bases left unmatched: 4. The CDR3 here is CASSLDLGGDEQFF. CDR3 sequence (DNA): TGTGCCAGCAGCTTAGATTTGGGGGGGGATGAGCAGTTCTTC.

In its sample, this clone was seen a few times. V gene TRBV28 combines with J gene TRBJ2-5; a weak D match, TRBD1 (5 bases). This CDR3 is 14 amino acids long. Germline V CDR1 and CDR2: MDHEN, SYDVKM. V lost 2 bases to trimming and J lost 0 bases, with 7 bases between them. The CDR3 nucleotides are TGTGCCAGCAGTTTACCAGGGAACCAAGAGACCCAGTACTTC. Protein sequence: CASSLPGNQETQYF. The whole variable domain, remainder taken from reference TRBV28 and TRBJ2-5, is DVKVTQSSRYLVKRTGEKVFLECVQDMDHENMFWYRQDPGLGLRLIYFSYDVKMKEKGDIPEGYSVSREKKERFSLILESASTNQTSMYLCASSLPGNQETQYFGPGTRLLVL.

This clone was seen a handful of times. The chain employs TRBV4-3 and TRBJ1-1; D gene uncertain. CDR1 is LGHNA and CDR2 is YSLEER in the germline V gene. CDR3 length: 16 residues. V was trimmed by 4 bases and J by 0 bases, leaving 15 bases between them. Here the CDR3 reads CASSRATRGMNTEAFF. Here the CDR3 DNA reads TGCGCCAGCAGCCGGGCGACAAGAGGGATGAACACTGAAGCTTTCTTT.

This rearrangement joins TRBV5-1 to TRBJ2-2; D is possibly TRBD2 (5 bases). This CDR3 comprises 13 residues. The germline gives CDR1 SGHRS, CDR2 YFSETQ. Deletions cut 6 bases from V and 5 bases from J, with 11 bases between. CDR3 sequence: CASKAGQTGELFF. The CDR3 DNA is TGCGCCAGCAAGGCGGGCCAAACCGGGGAGCTGTTTTTT.

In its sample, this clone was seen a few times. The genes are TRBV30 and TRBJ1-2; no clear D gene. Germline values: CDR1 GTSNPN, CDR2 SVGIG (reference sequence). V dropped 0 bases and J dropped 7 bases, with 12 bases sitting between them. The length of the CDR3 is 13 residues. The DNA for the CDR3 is TGTGCCTGGAGTGTAACCGTTGCAGTTGGCTACACCTTC. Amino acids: CAWSVTVAVGYTF.

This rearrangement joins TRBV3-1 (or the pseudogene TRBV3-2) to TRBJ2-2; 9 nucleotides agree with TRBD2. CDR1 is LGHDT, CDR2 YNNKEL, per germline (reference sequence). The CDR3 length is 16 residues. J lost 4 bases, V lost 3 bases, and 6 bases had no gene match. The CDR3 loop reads CASSHSSGGITGELFF. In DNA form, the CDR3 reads TGTGCCAGCAGCCATTCAAGCGGGGGGATCACCGGGGAGCTGTTTTTT.

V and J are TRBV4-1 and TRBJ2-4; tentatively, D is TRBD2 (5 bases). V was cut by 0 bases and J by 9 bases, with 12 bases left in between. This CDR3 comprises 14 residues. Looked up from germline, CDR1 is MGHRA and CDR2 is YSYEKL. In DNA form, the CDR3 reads TGCGCCAGCAGCCAAGAAGCCACCGGAGGCATTCAGTACTTC. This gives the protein CASSQEATGGIQYF.

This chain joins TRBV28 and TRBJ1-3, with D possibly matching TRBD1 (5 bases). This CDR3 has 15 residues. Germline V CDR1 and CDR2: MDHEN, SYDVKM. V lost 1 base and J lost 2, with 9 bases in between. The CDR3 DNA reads TGTGCCAGCAGTTTATTGACAGAGCCTGGAAACACCATATATTTT. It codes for CASSLLTEPGNTIYF.

CDR3 DNA: TGTGCCAGCAGCCTCCAAATAGGGGGCGCGAACACCGGGGAGCTGTTTTTT. Translating gives CASSLQIGGANTGELFF. The V and J genes are TRBV6-2 or TRBV6-3 and TRBJ2-2; 7 nucleotides agree with TRBD1. J gave up 0 bases and V 6 bases, and 10 bases lay outside the gene matches. The germline CDR1 and CDR2 sequences are MNHEY and SVGEGT. CDR3 length equals 17 residues.

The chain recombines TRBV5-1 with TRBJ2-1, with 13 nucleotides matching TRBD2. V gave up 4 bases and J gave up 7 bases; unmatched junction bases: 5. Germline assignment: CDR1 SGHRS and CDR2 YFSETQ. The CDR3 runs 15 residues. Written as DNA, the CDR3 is TGCGCCAGCAGCGCCCCGGGACTAGCGGGAAATGAGCAGTTCTTC. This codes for CASSAPGLAGNEQFF.

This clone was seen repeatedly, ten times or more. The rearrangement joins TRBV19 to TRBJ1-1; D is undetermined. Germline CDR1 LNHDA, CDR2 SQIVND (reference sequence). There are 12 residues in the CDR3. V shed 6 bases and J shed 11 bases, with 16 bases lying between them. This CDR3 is CASSSGPLAAFF. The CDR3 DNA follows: TGTGCCAGTAGCTCTGGGCCCCTTGCCGCTTTCTTT.

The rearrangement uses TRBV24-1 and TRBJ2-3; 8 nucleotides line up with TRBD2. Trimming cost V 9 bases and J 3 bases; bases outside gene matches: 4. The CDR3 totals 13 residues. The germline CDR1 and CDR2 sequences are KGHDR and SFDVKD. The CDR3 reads CATRAGGTDTQYF. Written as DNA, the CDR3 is TGTGCCACCCGGGCGGGAGGTACAGATACGCAGTATTTT.

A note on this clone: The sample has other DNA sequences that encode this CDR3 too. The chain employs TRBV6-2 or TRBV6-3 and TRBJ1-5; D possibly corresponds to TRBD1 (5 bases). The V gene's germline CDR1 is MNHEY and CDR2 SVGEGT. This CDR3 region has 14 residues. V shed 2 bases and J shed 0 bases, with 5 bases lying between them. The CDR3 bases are TGTGCCAGCAGTTACAGGGGTAGCAATCAGCCCCAGCATTTT. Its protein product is CASSYRGSNQPQHF.

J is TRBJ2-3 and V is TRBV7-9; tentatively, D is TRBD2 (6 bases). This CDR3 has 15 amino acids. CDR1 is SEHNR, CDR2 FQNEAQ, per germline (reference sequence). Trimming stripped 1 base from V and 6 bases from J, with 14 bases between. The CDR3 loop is CASSLGLVVGDTQYF. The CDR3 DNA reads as TGTGCCAGCAGCTTAGGACTAGTAGTGGGGGATACGCAGTATTTT.